The 9 T cell receptor beta chains below all came from one sample that was sequenced in a study of T-cell memory formation after mild COVID-19. Using its own MiXCR run on the 5' RACE reads, TCRdb lists one record per CDR3 protein. The table includes approximately 350,000 distinct CDR3 sequences, roughly an eighth detected once. Sequencing was carried out using PBMCs or a T cell subset sorted from them (not recorded which). The source is a man aged 18-30 years who had mild COVID-19 (a few samples of this study predate the infection). Cell type and time point are not known.

As concerns this clonotype: Here the CDR3 omits its conserved ending phenylalanine or tryptophan, so a read error is the likely source. In nucleotides, the CDR3 is TGCGCCAGCAGCCAAGACAGGAGCTCCTACGAGCAGTACTCC. Its translation: CASSQDRSSYEQYS. The chain carries TRBV4-3 and TRBJ2-7; D gene uncertain. V lost 0 bases to trimming and J lost 0 bases, with 6 bases between them. Germline values: CDR1 LGHNA, CDR2 YSLEER. The CDR3 loop spans 14 amino acids.

This clonotype was detected a few times. The chain combines TRBV19 with TRBJ1-5; D remains ambiguous. Trimming shortened V by 2 bases and J by 0 bases, and 14 bases separated the two germline ends. Germline values: CDR1 LNHDA, CDR2 SQIVND (reference sequence). CDR3 length equals 17 residues. The chain's CDR3 is CASSIRQGAHSNQPQHF. The CDR3 DNA reads TGTGCCAGTAGTATACGGCAAGGCGCGCATAGCAATCAGCCCCAGCATTTT.

The table lists this clonotype with a few counts. CDR3 nucleotides: TGTGCCAGCAGTTTAGCGCGCACTAACAATCAGCCCCAGCATTTT. It specifies CASSLARTNNQPQHF. This chain uses TRBV12-3 or TRBV12-4 with TRBJ1-5; D remains unclear. The CDR3 is made up of 15 amino acids. V shed 0 bases and J shed 3 bases, with 9 bases lying between them.

This clonotype was observed a few times. The V gene is TRBV5-1, the J gene TRBJ1-2; D not resolved. Trimming cost V 7 bases and J 1 base, with 8 bases left between them. CDR3 length: 12 residues. Germline V gives CDR1 SGHRS, CDR2 YFSETQ. In DNA form, the CDR3 reads TGCGCCAGCGGAACAGATAACTATGGCTACACCTTC. It translates to CASGTDNYGYTF.

The V and J genes are TRBV30 and TRBJ2-7; 7 bases match TRBD2. Germline trimming cut 3 bases from V and 5 bases from J; bases unmatched to any gene: 4. This CDR3 has 12 amino acids. CDR1 GTSNPN and CDR2 SVGIG come from the germline V gene (reference sequence). This chain's CDR3 is CAWSRGVHEQYF. The CDR3 DNA follows: TGTGCCTGGAGCCGGGGGGTCCACGAGCAGTACTTC.

This clonotype occurred a few times. This CDR3 reads CASSLGDSLYEQYF. Written as DNA, the CDR3 is TGTGCCAGCAGCTTAGGGGACAGCCTCTACGAGCAGTACTTC. This chain uses TRBV7-2 with TRBJ2-7; TRBD1 matches 7 bases. The germline CDR1 and CDR2 sequences are SGHTA and FQGNSA. CDR3 length: 14 amino acids. With V trimmed by 1 base and J by 3 bases, 3 bases remained unmatched.

This clonotype appeared many times. The chain combines TRBV10-3 with TRBJ2-1; D not certain. The CDR3 spans 14 residues. CDR1 ENHRY and CDR2 SYGVKD come from the germline V gene. Trimming removed 3 bases from V and 7 bases from J, with 13 bases in between. CDR3 residues: CAISDQLGRNEQFF. The CDR3 DNA follows: TGTGCCATCAGTGATCAACTGGGTCGGAATGAGCAGTTCTTC.

This clonotype occurred a few times. The chain joins TRBV7-9 to TRBJ2-3; D possibly matches TRBD1 or TRBD2 (5 bases each). The CDR3 is 18 amino acids. Germline CDR1 is SEHNR and CDR2 is FQNEAQ (reference sequence). The V and J ends lost 1 base and 4 bases respectively, with 21 bases between them. The CDR3 here is CASSLGPWQGVGADTQYF. For the CDR3, the DNA is TGTGCCAGCAGCTTAGGCCCGTGGCAGGGAGTCGGCGCAGATACGCAGTATTTT.

This clonotype has more than one count but fewer than ten. This chain uses TRBV6-2 or TRBV6-3 with TRBJ2-1; D is perhaps TRBD2 (6 bases). Per germline, CDR1 MNHEY and CDR2 SVGEGT. The CDR3 sequence is 13 residues long. V lost 1 base, J lost 10 bases, and 11 bases lay in between. DNA of the CDR3: TGTGCCAGCAGTTACTTAGGGAGGACCGAGCAGTTCTTC. Its protein product is CASSYLGRTEQFF.